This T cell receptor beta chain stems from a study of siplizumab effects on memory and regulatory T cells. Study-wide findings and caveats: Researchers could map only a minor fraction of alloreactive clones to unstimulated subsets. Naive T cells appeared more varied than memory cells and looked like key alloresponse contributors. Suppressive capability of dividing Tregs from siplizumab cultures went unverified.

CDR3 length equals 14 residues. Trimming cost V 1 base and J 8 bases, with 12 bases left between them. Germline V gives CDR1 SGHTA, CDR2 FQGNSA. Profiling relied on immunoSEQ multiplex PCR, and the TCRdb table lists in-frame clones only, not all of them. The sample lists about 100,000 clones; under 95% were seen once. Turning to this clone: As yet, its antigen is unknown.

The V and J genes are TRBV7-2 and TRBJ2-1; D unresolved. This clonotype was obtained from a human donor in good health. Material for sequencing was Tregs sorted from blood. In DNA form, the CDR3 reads TGTGCCAGCAGCTTAGGCGCAAGCTTCGATGAGCAGTTCTTC. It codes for CASSLGASFDEQFF.